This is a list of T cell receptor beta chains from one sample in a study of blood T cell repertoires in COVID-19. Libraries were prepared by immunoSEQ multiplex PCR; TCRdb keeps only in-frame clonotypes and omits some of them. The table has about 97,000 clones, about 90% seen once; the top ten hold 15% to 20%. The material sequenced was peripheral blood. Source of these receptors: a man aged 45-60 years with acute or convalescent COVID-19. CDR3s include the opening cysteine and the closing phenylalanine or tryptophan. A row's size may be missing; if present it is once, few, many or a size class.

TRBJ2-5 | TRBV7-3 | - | CASSTGTSGQETQYF
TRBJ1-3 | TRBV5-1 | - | CASSLRGSGNTIYF
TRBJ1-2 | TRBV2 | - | CASSEEQGTGGYTF
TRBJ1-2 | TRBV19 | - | CASSPRAGYGYTF
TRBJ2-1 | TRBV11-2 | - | CASSLGSNNNEQFF
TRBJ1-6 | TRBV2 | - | CASSEAQNSPLHF
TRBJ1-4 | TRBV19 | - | CASSIYSPSLEKLFF
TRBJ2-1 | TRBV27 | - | CASSFRGLINEQFF
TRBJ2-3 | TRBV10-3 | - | CATGETQGADTQYF
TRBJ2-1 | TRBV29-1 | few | CSANPESSASYNEQFF
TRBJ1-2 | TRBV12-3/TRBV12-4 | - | CASSSGGFYGYTF
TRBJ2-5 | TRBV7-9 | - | CASSLRRGFLETQYF
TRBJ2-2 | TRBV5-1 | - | CASSLGLTGGNTGELFF
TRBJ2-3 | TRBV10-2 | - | CASSRLGGTDTQYF
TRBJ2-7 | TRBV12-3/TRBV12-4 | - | CASSWDRGYEQYF
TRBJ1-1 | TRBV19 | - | CASSRDRGISEAFF
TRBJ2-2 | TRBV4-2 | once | CASSRDRLNTGELFF
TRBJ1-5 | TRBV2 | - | CASSGQGNQPQHF
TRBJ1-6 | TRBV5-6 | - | CASSPYRGREPLHF
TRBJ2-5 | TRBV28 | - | CASSGGQAATQYF
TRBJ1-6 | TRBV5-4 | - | CASSLDRENSPLHF
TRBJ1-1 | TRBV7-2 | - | CASSLQGRMTEAFF
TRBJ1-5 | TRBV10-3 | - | CAISESGTGVGNQPQHF
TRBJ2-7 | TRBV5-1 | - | CASSSERYEQYF
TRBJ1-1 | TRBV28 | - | CASSLDSEAFF
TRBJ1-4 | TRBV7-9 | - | CASSPTAATNEKLFF
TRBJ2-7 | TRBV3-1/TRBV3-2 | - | CASSPRGLAGGLRYF
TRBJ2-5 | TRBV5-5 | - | CASSPGGAALILQETQYF
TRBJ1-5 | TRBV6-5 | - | CASSDSGNQPQHF
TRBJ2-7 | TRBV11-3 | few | CASSFRETHEQYF
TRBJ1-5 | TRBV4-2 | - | CASSQDPLSGGYQPQHF
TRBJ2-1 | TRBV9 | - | CASSGLGLAGGNEQFF
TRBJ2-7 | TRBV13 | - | CASSLEATGRGNYEQYF
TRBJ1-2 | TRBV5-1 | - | CASSLARGGYGYTF
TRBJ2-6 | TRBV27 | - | CASSLGVSGANVLTF
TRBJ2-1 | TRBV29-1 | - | CSVEGQLHNEQFF
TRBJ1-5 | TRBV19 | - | CASSIFPGVNQPQHF
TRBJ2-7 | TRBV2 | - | CASSLLTYEQYF
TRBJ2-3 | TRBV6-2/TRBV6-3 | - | CASSYSVSSTDTQYF
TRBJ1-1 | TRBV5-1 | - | CASSGGQGYTEAFF